The clone carrying this T cell receptor (beta chain) has a handful of counts. The data derive from a study of blood T cell repertoires in COVID-19. Some clones are missing from TCRdb's copy, which holds only in-frame ones; the method was immunoSEQ multiplex PCR. The repertoire holds fewer than 250,000 clones, with roughly 80% as singletons. The CDR3 has 13 residues. Per germline, CDR1 LGHDT and CDR2 YNNKEL (reference sequence). Trimming removed 8 bases from V and 1 base from J, with 11 bases in between. The sequenced material came from peripheral blood. The rearrangement links TRBV3-1 (or the pseudogene TRBV3-2) to TRBJ1-1; the D is unclear. This clonotype originated in a woman aged 70-85 years with acute or convalescent COVID-19. The CDR3 DNA reads as TGTGCCAGCCGGGAAACCGCGAACACTGAAGCTTTCTTT. It specifies CASRETANTEAFF.